Below, 14 T cell receptor beta chains from the same sample are listed, as sequenced in a study of CD8 T cells in Susac syndrome. With random hexamers, roughly 0.45 to 1 ug RNA was reverse transcribed. Each CDR3 protein is one row after TCRdb ran MiXCR on the immunoSEQ multiplex PCR reads. Among around 59,000 distinct CDR3 sequences listed, about 92% were seen once. The source material was CD8+ T cells from PBMCs. These receptor sequences come from a human donor in good health.

This chain joins TRBV7-8 and TRBJ2-2, with 7 bases matching TRBD1. With 4 bases clipped from V and 1 base from J, the junction kept 9 bases outside the gene matches. This CDR3 has 17 amino acids. Germline V CDR1 and CDR2: SGHVS, FQNEAQ. The CDR3 spells CASSSYLQGQNTGELFF. The CDR3 DNA follows: TGTGCCAGCAGCTCCTACCTACAGGGGCAGAACACCGGGGAGCTGTTTTTT.

V and J are TRBV7-9 and TRBJ2-7; maybe TRBD1 (5 bases). Germline V gives CDR1 SEHNR, CDR2 FQNEAQ (reference sequence). Trimming cost V 3 bases and J 2 bases, with 14 bases left between them. The length of the CDR3 is 15 residues. The CDR3 protein is CASSLRQGQTYEQYF. The CDR3 DNA sequence: TGTGCCAGCAGCTTGAGGCAGGGCCAGACCTACGAGCAGTACTTC.

The chain employs TRBV7-9 and TRBJ2-1; 7 bases match TRBD2. This CDR3 comprises 16 residues. V lost 3 bases to trimming and J lost 3 bases; unmatched junction nucleotides: 8. Germline V gene data show CDR1 as SEHNR and CDR2 as FQNEAQ (reference sequence). In nucleotides, the CDR3 is TGTGCCAGCAGCTTGACGATTGGGGGGGACTACAATGAGCAGTTCTTC. It encodes CASSLTIGGDYNEQFF.

The chain carries TRBV7-6 and TRBJ1-1; D is unclear. The ends were cut back, 1 base at V and 3 bases at J, with 6 bases in the middle. Per germline, CDR1 SGHVS and CDR2 FNYEAQ. The CDR3 extends over 13 amino acids. The CDR3 nucleotides are TGTGCCAGCAGCTTAGGAGTTTACACTGAAGCTTTCTTT. This gives the protein CASSLGVYTEAFF.

The rearrangement joins TRBV6-5 to TRBJ2-7; either TRBD1 or TRBD2 may fit D (5 bases each). This CDR3 has 13 amino acids. V lost 8 bases and J lost 0, with 11 bases in between. The germline gives CDR1 MNHEY, CDR2 SVGAGI. The CDR3 coding sequence is TGTGCCAGCGTCGGGACGGGCTCCTACGAGCAGTACTTC. As protein: CASVGTGSYEQYF.

V usage is TRBV5-4 and J usage is TRBJ2-5, with unresolved D. Per germline, CDR1 SGHNT and CDR2 YYREEE (reference sequence). The CDR3 is 14 amino acids. The V gene lost 1 base and the J gene lost 1 base, with 8 bases spanning the gap. The CDR3 reads CASSLYALQETQYF. The CDR3 coding sequence is TGTGCCAGCAGCTTGTACGCACTCCAAGAGACCCAGTACTTC.

The CDR3 DNA reads as TGTGCCACCAGCAGAGTAGGGCTAGCGGGGGGCACCTACGAGCAGTACTTC. Its protein product is CATSRVGLAGGTYEQYF. This chain connects TRBV15 to TRBJ2-7; 11 bases align to TRBD2. V was clipped by 1 base and J by 2 bases; unmatched bases: 7. CDR3 length equals 17 residues. CDR1 LNHNV and CDR2 YYDKDF come from the germline V gene (reference sequence).

This sequence joins TRBV19 and TRBJ2-7; D tentatively reads TRBD1 or TRBD2 (5 bases each). The CDR3 totals 14 residues. V was trimmed by 6 bases and J by 6 bases, leaving 18 bases between them. Germline CDR1 LNHDA, CDR2 SQIVND (reference sequence). CDR3 bases: TGTGCCAGTAGCCTATTTTCAGGGACGGGCGAGCAGTACTTC. The encoded protein is CASSLFSGTGEQYF.

This chain uses TRBV12-3 or TRBV12-4 with TRBJ1-2; 7 bases line up with TRBD1. J lost 4 bases, V lost 5 bases, and 4 bases had no gene match. The CDR3 extends over 13 amino acids. The CDR3 region has the DNA TGTGCCAGCAGTCTCGACAGGGTCTATGGCTACACCTTC. This translates into CASSLDRVYGYTF.

The rearrangement uses TRBV27 and TRBJ2-1; D possibly matches TRBD1 or TRBD2 (5 bases each). The germline V gene has CDR1 MNHEY and CDR2 SMNVEV (reference sequence). The germline V and J ends were trimmed by 2 bases and 4 bases, with 12 bases remaining between them. The CDR3 runs to 15 residues. As DNA, the CDR3 is TGTGCCAGCAGTTTAGGGTGGGGGTCGTACAATGAGCAGTTCTTC. Translation: CASSLGWGSYNEQFF.

This chain connects TRBV6-2 or TRBV6-3 to TRBJ1-5; D might be TRBD1 (6 bases). V lost 6 bases and J 0 bases, leaving 15 bases between the germline ends. Germline CDR1 is MNHEY and CDR2 is SVGEGT. This CDR3 is built from 16 residues. CDR3 region: CASRWGGEYSNQPQHF. Here the CDR3 DNA reads TGTGCCAGCAGATGGGGGGGCGAGTATAGCAATCAGCCCCAGCATTTT.

This sequence joins TRBV9 and TRBJ2-1; 10 bases agree with TRBD2. The CDR3 is made up of 16 amino acids. Germline assignment: CDR1 SGDLS and CDR2 YYNGEE. J gave up 4 bases and V 0 bases, and 4 bases lay outside the gene matches. CDR3 sequence (DNA): TGTGCCAGCAGCGTAGAAGGTAGCGGGGGGTACAATGAGCAGTTCTTC. It yields the protein CASSVEGSGGYNEQFF.

The gene calls are TRBV27 and TRBJ2-2; D is possibly TRBD1 or TRBD2 (5 bases each). CDR1 MNHEY and CDR2 SMNVEV come from the germline V gene (reference sequence). The CDR3 runs 12 residues. Trimming removed 2 bases at V and 10 bases at J, with 8 bases between. The CDR3 coding sequence is TGTGCCAGCAGTTTAGGGGGAGCGGAGCTGTTTTTT. This gives the protein CASSLGGAELFF.

The V gene is TRBV4-3, the J gene TRBJ2-7; D unresolved. Trimming took off 0 bases at V and 2 bases at J, with 11 bases between the two ends. The CDR3 runs to 15 residues. Germline V CDR1 and CDR2: LGHNA, YSLEER. The CDR3 reads CASSQDLEAAYEQYF. The CDR3 bases are TGCGCCAGCAGCCAAGATCTTGAGGCAGCCTACGAGCAGTACTTC.